The rows below give T cell receptor beta chains drawn from one sample of a study of T cell responses to AZD1222 COVID-19 vaccine. Sequenced by immunoSEQ multiplex PCR; TCRdb stores in-frame clones only, minus some. In the table there are some 170,000 clones, 92% of which are singletons. The starting material was peripheral blood, obtained on day 0 of MenACWY control vaccination. The receptors come from an adult in good health. Each CDR3 is given with its conserved first and last residue. A D gene is named only where the DNA matches it firmly. Rows may omit the clone size; those that give it use once, few, many or a size class.

v_call,d_call,j_call,clone_size,cdr3_nt,cdr3_aa
TRBV27,-,TRBJ1-5,-,TGTGCCAGCAGTTTATTGTCTCAGGATCAGCCCCAGCATTTT,CASSLLSQDQPQHF
TRBV19,TRBD1,TRBJ1-5,-,TGTGCCAGTAGTCCCGGGACAGGGAGTAATCAGCCCCAGCATTTT,CASSPGTGSNQPQHF
TRBV7-3,TRBD2,TRBJ2-1,-,TGTGCCAGCAGCTCGAGCTCCGGGACTAGCGGCACTGAGCAGTTCTTC,CASSSSSGTSGTEQFF
TRBV6-1,-,TRBJ2-1,-,TGTGCCAGCAGTGAATCGATTAGCCCCTACAATGAGCAGTTCTTC,CASSESISPYNEQFF
TRBV4-2,TRBD2,TRBJ2-3,-,TGTGCCAGCAGCCAAGAACGACTAGCGGGAGCAGATACGCAGTATTTT,CASSQERLAGADTQYF
TRBV11-3,TRBD1,TRBJ1-5,once,TGTGCCAGCAGCCCAGGAGACAGGGGCAATCAGCCCCAGCATTTT,CASSPGDRGNQPQHF
TRBV11-3,TRBD2,TRBJ2-7,-,TGTGCCAGCAGCTTAGTAGCGGGACAATACGAGCAGTACTTC,CASSLVAGQYEQYF
TRBV27,TRBD1,TRBJ2-5,once,TGTGCCAGCAGTCTCGGACAGGGGAGGTTAGAAGAGACCCAGTACTTC,CASSLGQGRLEETQYF
TRBV5-1,-,TRBJ1-3,-,TGCGCCAGCAGCTTGTCCGGCAGCCTCTCTGGAAACACCATATATTTT,CASSLSGSLSGNTIYF
TRBV20-1,-,TRBJ2-5,once,TGCAGTGCTAGATCTCAAGAGACCCAGTACTTC,CSARSQETQYF
TRBV27,-,TRBJ2-3,-,TGTGCCAGCAGTCTACGAGGAGGGGCCCGCCGCACAGATACGCAGTATTTT,CASSLRGGARRTDTQYF
TRBV29-1,-,TRBJ2-1,-,TGCAGCGGTGGGGCTAGCGCGGGGAATGAGCAGTTCTTC,CSGGASAGNEQFF
TRBV11-1,-,TRBJ2-7,-,TGTGCCAGCAGCTTAGGCCAAACCTACGAGCAGTACTTC,CASSLGQTYEQYF
TRBV7-8,-,TRBJ1-6,-,TGTGCCAGCAGCTTAGCGCAAAGCACCCTCCACTTT,CASSLAQSTLHF
TRBV9,-,TRBJ2-1,-,TGTGCCAGCAGCGCCGATCCCGACAGCTCCTACAATGAGCAGTTCTTC,CASSADPDSSYNEQFF
TRBV27,-,TRBJ2-7,-,TGTGCCAGCAGTTTATTCGGCGAAAGAACCTACGAGCAGTACTTC,CASSLFGERTYEQYF
TRBV5-8,TRBD2,TRBJ2-1,-,TGTGCCAACCCCCGGCGAGCGGGAGGTATGGACAATGAGCAGTTCTTC,CANPRRAGGMDNEQFF
TRBV10-2,TRBD1,TRBJ1-6,-,TGCGCCAGCAGTAGGGGGCCGAATTCACCCCTCCACTTT,CASSRGPNSPLHF
TRBV6-5,-,TRBJ1-1,-,TGTGCCAGCAGTCGGAAAAAGAACACTGAAGCTTTCTTT,CASSRKKNTEAFF
TRBV28,-,TRBJ1-5,-,TGTGCCAGCAGTCGCGACGGTGATAGCAATCAGCCCCAGCATTTT,CASSRDGDSNQPQHF
TRBV27,-,TRBJ2-7,-,TGTGCCAGCAGTTCCACCAGTCGGTACGAGCAGTACTTC,CASSSTSRYEQYF
TRBV15,-,TRBJ1-6,-,TGTGCCACCAGCAGGGATCGCTATAATTCACCCCTCCACTTT,CATSRDRYNSPLHF
TRBV4-3,-,TRBJ1-2,once,TGCGCCAGCAGCCAGACGGACGGCGATGGCTACACCTTC,CASSQTDGDGYTF
TRBV4-1,TRBD2,TRBJ2-7,-,TGCGCCAGCAGCCAAGAGGCGGCGGGGGGTTACGAGCAGTACTTC,CASSQEAAGGYEQYF
TRBV3-1/TRBV3-2,-,TRBJ1-4,-,TGTGCCAGCAGCCATCGCCGGGGCATAACTAATGAAAAACTGTTTTTT,CASSHRRGITNEKLFF
TRBV6-2/TRBV6-3,-,TRBJ1-4,-,TGTGCCAGCAGTCCAGGGAATGAAAAACTGTTTTTT,CASSPGNEKLFF
TRBV7-2,-,TRBJ1-6,once,TGTGCCAGCAGCTTACCGGGGGCCGGTAATTCACCCCTCCACTTT,CASSLPGAGNSPLHF
TRBV12-3/TRBV12-4,-,TRBJ1-2,-,TGTGCCAGCAGTTTCATGACCTATGGCTACACCTTC,CASSFMTYGYTF
TRBV27,TRBD1,TRBJ1-3,once,TGTGCCAGCAGAATGACAGGGTCCTCTGGAAACACCATATATTTT,CASRMTGSSGNTIYF
TRBV29-1,-,TRBJ1-2,-,TGCAGCGTTGAAAGGGACTATGGCTACACCTTC,CSVERDYGYTF
TRBV6-2/TRBV6-3,-,TRBJ2-2,-,TGTGCCAGCAGTTACCTTGGGGGATACACCGGGGAGCTGTTTTTT,CASSYLGGYTGELFF
TRBV20-1,-,TRBJ2-7,-,TGCAGTGCTAGATACGGGGACGAGCAGTACTTC,CSARYGDEQYF
TRBV5-3,-,TRBJ1-1,-,TGTGCCAGTCCCGCCTCCGGACATTCGCGTGGCCCCCTTGAAGCTTTCTTT,CASPASGHSRGPLEAFF
TRBV4-3,TRBD2,TRBJ2-7,-,TGCGCCAGCAGCCAAGGCTGGACTAGCAGCTACGAGCAGTACTTC,CASSQGWTSSYEQYF
TRBV19,-,TRBJ1-5,once,TGTGCCAGTAGTATCCGGACAAGGCAGCATTTT,CASSIRTRQHF
TRBV2,-,TRBJ1-4,-,TGTGCCAGCAGTGAAGTAGGGACCCGTAATGAAAAACTGTTTTTT,CASSEVGTRNEKLFF
TRBV18,-,TRBJ2-6,once,TGTGCCAGCTCACCACCGAACAGCCGCTCTGGGGCCAACGTCCTGACTTTC,CASSPPNSRSGANVLTF
TRBV6-4,-,TRBJ2-1,-,TGTGCCAGCAGAATTCCCGGAGTTAGCTCCTACAATGAGCAGTTCTTC,CASRIPGVSSYNEQFF
TRBV5-1,-,TRBJ1-6,-,TGCGCCAGCAGCCAACAATCTTCGACGGATACCTATAATTCACCCCTCCACTTT,CASSQQSSTDTYNSPLHF
TRBV10-3,TRBD2,TRBJ2-7,-,TGTGCCATCTCGACTAGCGGGAGAGATGAGCAGTACTTC,CAISTSGRDEQYF
TRBV18,-,TRBJ1-2,once,TGTGCCAGCTCCCCAGGCCTGGTTAACTATGGCTACACCTTC,CASSPGLVNYGYTF
TRBV28,-,TRBJ2-7,-,TGTGCCAGCAGTATCGGCGGGTCCGAGCAGTACTTC,CASSIGGSEQYF
TRBV28,-,TRBJ1-4,-,TGTGCCAGCAGTTCCCTGGGGACTGTTGCAACTAATGAAAAACTGTTTTTT,CASSSLGTVATNEKLFF
TRBV4-2,-,TRBJ1-1,-,TGTGCCAGCAGCCAAGATAAGGTGGGGAGCTCTAACACTGAAGCTTTCTTT,CASSQDKVGSSNTEAFF
TRBV5-1,TRBD1,TRBJ2-1,-,TGCGCCAGCAGCCCAGGGGGTGAGGTAACCAATGAGCAGTTCTTC,CASSPGGEVTNEQFF
TRBV19,TRBD2,TRBJ2-1,once,TGTGCCAGTAGTGGGGGAAGCGGGAGGTGGAACAATGAGCAGTTCTTC,CASSGGSGRWNNEQFF
TRBV25-1,TRBD2,TRBJ2-2,-,TGTGCCAGCAGTGGACTAGCGTTCACCGGGGAGCTGTTTTTT,CASSGLAFTGELFF
TRBV11-2,TRBD1,TRBJ1-1,-,TGTGCCAGCAGTCCGGACAGGGGAGCTTTCTTT,CASSPDRGAFF
TRBV19,-,TRBJ1-2,-,TGTGCCAGTAGTATTGCGGGTGCTGGCTACACCTTC,CASSIAGAGYTF
TRBV19,TRBD2,TRBJ2-1,-,TGTGCCAGTATCCATAAAATAGGGACTAGCGGGACCAATGAGCAGTTCTTC,CASIHKIGTSGTNEQFF
TRBV14,-,TRBJ1-1,-,TGTGCCAGCAGCCCACTAAGGGGCACTGAAGCTTTCTTT,CASSPLRGTEAFF
TRBV21-1,-,TRBJ1-1,few,TGTGCCAGCAGTTTCTCCGGGACAGCGAACACTGAAGCTTTCTTT,CASSFSGTANTEAFF
TRBV29-1,TRBD1,TRBJ2-1,-,TGCAGCGTTAGCCCAGGGGGATACAATGAGCAGTTCTTC,CSVSPGGYNEQFF
TRBV7-9,TRBD1,TRBJ2-7,once,TGTGCCAGCAGCTTAGTTGGGACAGGGGGCTACGAGCAGTACTTC,CASSLVGTGGYEQYF
TRBV15,-,TRBJ1-3,once,TGTGCCACCAGCAGAGGAGAGGGGTGGGGCTCTGGAAACACCATATATTTT,CATSRGEGWGSGNTIYF
TRBV11-3,TRBD2,TRBJ2-1,-,TGTGCCAGCAGCTTAGATCGGGGGACTAGCGGGAACAATGAGCAGTTCTTC,CASSLDRGTSGNNEQFF
TRBV28,-,TRBJ1-4,-,TGTGCCAGCAGGCCCACAACTAATGAAAAACTGTTTTTT,CASRPTTNEKLFF
TRBV2,-,TRBJ2-3,once,TGTGCCAGCAACTTTCCGCGCGCAGGGGCAACAGATACGCAGTATTTT,CASNFPRAGATDTQYF
TRBV5-5,-,TRBJ1-5,-,TGTGCCAGCAGCAATCTACTCGGGCAGGGGATGGTTCAGCCCCAGCATTTT,CASSNLLGQGMVQPQHF
TRBV14,-,TRBJ1-5,-,TGTGCCAGCAGCCAAGATTCCCCAGTCCAGAAACCTCAGCCCCAGCATTTT,CASSQDSPVQKPQPQHF